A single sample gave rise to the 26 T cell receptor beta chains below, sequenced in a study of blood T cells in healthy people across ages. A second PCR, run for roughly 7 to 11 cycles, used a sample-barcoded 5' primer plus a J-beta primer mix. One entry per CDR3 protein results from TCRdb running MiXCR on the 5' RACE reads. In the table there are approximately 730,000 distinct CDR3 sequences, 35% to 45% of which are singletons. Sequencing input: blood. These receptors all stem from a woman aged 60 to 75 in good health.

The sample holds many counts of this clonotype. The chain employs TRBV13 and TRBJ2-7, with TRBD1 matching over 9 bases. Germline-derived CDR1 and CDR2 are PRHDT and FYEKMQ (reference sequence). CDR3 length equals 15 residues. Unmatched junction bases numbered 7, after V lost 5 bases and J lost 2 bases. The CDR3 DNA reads TGTGCCAGCAGCCTTCAGGGGACAGGGCCCTACGAGCAGTACTTC. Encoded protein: CASSLQGTGPYEQYF.

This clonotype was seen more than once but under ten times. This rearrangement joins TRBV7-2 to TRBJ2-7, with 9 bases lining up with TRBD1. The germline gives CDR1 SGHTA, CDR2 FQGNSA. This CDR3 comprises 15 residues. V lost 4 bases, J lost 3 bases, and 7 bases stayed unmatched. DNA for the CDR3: TGTGCCAGCAGCTCTAGCCGGGACAGGGTCTACGAGCAGTACTTC. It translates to CASSSSRDRVYEQYF.

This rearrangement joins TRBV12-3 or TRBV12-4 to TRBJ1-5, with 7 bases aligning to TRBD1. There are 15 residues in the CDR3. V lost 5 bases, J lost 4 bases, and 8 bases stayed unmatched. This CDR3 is CASSPQGGANQPQHF. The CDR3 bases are TGTGCCAGCAGTCCCCAGGGGGGGGCGAATCAGCCCCAGCATTTT.

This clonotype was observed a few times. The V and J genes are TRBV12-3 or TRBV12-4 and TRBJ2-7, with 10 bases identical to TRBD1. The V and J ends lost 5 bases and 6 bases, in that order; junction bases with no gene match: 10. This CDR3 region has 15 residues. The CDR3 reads CASSVAGQGLGEQYF. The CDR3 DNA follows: TGTGCCAGCAGTGTGGCGGGACAGGGGCTAGGCGAGCAGTACTTC.

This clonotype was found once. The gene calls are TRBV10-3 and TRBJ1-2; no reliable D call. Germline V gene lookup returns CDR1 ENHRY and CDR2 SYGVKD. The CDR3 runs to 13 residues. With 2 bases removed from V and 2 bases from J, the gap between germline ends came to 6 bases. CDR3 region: CAISEVGNYGYTF. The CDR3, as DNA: TGTGCCATCAGTGAGGTGGGGAACTATGGCTACACCTTC.

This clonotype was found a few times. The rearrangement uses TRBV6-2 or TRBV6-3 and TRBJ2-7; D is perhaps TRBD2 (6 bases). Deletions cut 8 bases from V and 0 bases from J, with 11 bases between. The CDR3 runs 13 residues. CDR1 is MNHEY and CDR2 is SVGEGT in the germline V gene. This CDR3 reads CASLGLFSYEQYF. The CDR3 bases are TGTGCCAGCCTGGGACTCTTCTCCTACGAGCAGTACTTC.

The CDR3, as DNA: TGCAGTGCTACAGATACAGACGTCTATGGCTACACCTTC. Its translation: CSATDTDVYGYTF. The V call is TRBV20-1, the J call TRBJ1-2; no reliable D call. The CDR3 is 13 amino acids. CDR1 DFQATT and CDR2 SNEGSKA come from the germline V gene (reference sequence). The V gene lost 4 bases and the J gene lost 4 bases, with 13 bases spanning the gap.

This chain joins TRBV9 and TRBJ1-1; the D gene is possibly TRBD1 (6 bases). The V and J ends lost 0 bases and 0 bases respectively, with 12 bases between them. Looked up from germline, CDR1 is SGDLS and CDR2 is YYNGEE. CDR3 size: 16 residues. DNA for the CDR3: TGTGCCAGCAGCGTAGGGGGGACACACATGAACACTGAAGCTTTCTTT. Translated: CASSVGGTHMNTEAFF.

The CDR3 loop reads CASSPDRVGKPQHF. CDR3 DNA sequence: TGTGCCAGCAGTCCGGACAGGGTTGGCAAGCCCCAGCATTTT. The V and J genes are TRBV6-2 or TRBV6-3 and TRBJ1-5; 8 bases fit TRBD1. CDR1 and CDR2 (germline): MNHEY, SVGEGT. V lost 5 bases, J lost 8 bases, and 8 bases stayed unmatched. There are 14 residues in the CDR3.

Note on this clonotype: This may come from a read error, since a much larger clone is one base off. CDR3: CASSYPSSYNEQLF. CDR3 DNA: TGTGCCAGCAGCTACCCGAGCTCCTACAATGAGCAGCTCTTC. The rearrangement joins TRBV7-2 to TRBJ2-1, with D hard to call. CDR1 is SGHTA, CDR2 FQGNSA, per germline. The CDR3 is made up of 14 amino acids.

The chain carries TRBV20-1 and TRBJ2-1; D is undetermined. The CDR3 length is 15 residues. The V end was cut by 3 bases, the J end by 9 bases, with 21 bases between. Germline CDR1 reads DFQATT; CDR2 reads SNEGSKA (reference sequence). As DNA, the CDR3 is TGCAGTGCTAGCCGCCCGGTGGGCTCCACCCGTGAGCAGTTCTTC. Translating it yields CSASRPVGSTREQFF.

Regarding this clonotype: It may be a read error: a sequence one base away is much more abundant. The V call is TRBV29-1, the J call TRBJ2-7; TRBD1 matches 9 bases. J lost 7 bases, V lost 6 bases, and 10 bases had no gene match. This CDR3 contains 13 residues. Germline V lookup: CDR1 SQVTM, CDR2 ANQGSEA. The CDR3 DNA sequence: TGCAGCGTAGCCGGGACAGGGAAAAATGAGCAGTACTTC. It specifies CSVAGTGKNEQYF.

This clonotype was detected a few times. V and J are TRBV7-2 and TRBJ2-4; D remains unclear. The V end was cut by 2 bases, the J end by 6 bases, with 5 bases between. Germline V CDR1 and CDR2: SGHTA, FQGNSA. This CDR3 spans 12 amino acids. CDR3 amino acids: CASSLMSNIQYF. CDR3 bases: TGTGCCAGCAGCTTAATGTCAAACATTCAGTACTTC.

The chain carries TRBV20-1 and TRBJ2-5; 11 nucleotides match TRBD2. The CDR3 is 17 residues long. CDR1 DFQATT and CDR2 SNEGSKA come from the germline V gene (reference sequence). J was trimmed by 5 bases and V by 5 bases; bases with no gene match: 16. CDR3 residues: CSADLRMTSGKAETQYF. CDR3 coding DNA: TGCAGTGCTGACTTGCGAATGACTAGCGGGAAGGCGGAGACCCAGTACTTC.

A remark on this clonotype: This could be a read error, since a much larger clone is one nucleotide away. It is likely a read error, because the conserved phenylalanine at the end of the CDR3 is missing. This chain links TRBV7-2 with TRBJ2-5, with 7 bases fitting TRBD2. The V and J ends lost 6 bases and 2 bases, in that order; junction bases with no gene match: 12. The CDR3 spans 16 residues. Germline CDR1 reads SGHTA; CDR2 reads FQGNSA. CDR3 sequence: CASSRSPSGNQETQYS. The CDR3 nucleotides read TGTGCCAGCAGTCGATCGCCTAGCGGCAATCAAGAGACCCAGTACTCC.

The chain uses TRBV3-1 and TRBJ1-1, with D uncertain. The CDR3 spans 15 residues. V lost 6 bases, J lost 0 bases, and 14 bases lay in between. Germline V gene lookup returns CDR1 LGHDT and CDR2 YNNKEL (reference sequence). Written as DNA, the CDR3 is TGTGCCAGCAGACCCCTTGGCAGCATGAACACTGAAGCTTTCTTT. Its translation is CASRPLGSMNTEAFF.

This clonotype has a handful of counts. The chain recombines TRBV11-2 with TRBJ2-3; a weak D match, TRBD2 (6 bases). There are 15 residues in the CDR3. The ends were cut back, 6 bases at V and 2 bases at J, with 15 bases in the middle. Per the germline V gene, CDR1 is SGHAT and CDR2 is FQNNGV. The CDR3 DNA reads TGTGCCAGCAGAGTCGGGGGACTCCCCACAGATACGCAGTATTTT. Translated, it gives CASRVGGLPTDTQYF.

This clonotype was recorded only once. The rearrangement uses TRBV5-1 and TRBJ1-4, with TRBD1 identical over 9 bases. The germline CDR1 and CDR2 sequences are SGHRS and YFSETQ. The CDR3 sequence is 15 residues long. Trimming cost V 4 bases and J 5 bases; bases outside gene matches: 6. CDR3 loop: CASSGTGTGNEKLFF. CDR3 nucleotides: TGCGCCAGCAGCGGAACCGGGACAGGGAATGAAAAACTGTTTTTT.

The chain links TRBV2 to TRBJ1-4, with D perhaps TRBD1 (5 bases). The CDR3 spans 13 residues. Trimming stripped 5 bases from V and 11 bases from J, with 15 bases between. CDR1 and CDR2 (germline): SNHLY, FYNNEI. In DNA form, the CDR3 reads TGTGCCAGCAGTCGGGACCTGAAGGGGAAACTGTTTTTT. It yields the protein CASSRDLKGKLFF.

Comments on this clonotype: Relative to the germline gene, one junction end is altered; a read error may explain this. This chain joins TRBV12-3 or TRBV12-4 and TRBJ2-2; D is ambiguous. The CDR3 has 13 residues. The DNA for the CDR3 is TGTGCCAGCGGTTTAGGGCCCACCGGGGAGCTGTTTTTT. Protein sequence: CASGLGPTGELFF.

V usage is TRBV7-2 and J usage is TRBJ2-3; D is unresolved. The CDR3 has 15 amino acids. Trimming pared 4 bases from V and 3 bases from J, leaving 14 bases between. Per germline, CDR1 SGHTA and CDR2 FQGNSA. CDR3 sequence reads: CASSSRPLLTDTQYF. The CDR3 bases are TGTGCCAGCAGCTCCAGACCCCTCCTTACAGATACGCAGTATTTT.

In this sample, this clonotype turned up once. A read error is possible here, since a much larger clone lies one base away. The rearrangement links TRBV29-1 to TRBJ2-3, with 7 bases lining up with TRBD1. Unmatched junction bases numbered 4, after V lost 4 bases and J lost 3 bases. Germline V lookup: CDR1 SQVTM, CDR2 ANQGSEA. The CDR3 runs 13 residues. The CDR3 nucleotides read TGCAGCGTTGTCGGGACAGCTACAGATACGCAGTATTTT. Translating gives CSVVGTATDTQYF.

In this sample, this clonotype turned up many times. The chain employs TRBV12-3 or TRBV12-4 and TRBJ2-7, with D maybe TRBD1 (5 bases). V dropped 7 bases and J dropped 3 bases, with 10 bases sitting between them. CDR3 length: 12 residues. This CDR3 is CASTIDSYEQYF. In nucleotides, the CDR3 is TGTGCCAGCACCATTGACAGCTACGAGCAGTACTTC.

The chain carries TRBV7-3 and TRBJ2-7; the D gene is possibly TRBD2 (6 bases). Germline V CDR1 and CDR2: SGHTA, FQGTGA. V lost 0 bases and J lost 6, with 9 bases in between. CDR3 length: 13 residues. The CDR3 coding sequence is TGTGCCAGCAGCTTAACGGTGGGGGGCGAGCAGTACTTC. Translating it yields CASSLTVGGEQYF.

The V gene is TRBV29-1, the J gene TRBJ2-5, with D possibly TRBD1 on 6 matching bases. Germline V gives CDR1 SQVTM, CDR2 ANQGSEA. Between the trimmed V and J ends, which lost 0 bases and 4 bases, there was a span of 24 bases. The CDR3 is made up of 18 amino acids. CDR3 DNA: TGCAGCGTTGAAGATTCGCCAACCGGGGCAGGGGTGACAGAGACCCAGTACTTC. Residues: CSVEDSPTGAGVTETQYF.

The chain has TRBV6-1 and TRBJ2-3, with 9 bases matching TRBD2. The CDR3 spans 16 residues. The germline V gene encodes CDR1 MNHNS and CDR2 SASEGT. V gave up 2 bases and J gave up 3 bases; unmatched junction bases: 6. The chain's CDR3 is CASSELAGQGTDTQYF. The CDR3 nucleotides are TGTGCCAGCAGTGAACTAGCGGGGCAAGGGACAGATACGCAGTATTTT.